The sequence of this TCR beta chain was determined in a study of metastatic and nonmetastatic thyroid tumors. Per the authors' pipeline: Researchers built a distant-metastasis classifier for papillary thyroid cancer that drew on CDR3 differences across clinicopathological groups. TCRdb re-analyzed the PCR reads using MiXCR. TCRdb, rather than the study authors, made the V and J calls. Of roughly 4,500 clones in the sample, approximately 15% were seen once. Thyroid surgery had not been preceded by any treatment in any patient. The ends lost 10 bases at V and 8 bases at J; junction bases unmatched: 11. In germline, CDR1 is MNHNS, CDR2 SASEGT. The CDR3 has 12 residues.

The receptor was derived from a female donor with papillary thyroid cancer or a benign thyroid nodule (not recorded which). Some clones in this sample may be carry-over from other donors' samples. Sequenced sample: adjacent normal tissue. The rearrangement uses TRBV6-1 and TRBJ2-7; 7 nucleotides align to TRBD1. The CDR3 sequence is CATHPSRGKQYV. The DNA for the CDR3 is TGTGCCACCCACCCCTCCAGGGGGAAGCAGTACGTC.